Here is one T cell receptor (beta chain) with its context. Trimming left V 0 bases short and J 8 bases short, with 9 bases between. CDR3 length equals 12 residues. From germline, CDR1 is SQVTM and CDR2 ANQGSEA. Those who participated ranged in age from roughly 18 to 100 years and resided in 24 US areas. Each recovered donor of Cohort 3 presented with two negative PCRs, clearance, or symptom resolution. The repertoire was sequenced with immunoSEQ multiplex PCR; TCRdb's copy has only in-frame clones and lacks some. The data hold a few hundred thousand clones, with roughly nine tenths observed a single time. The source of the sample is a study of blood T cell repertoires in COVID-19. Overall study: The samples span acute and convalescent COVID-19 from the United States, Italy and Spain. PBMCs, B-cell-depleted T cells, or T cells provided the cDNA or gDNA that made up the material.

V usage is TRBV29-1 and J usage is TRBJ2-3; D may be TRBD2 (6 bases). The material sequenced was PBMCs or T cells enriched from blood (not recorded which). This TCR came from a woman aged 25 to 39 who had recovered from COVID-19. Written as DNA, the CDR3 is TGCAGCGTTGAAGATGGAGGGGTTACGCAGTATTTT. Protein product: CSVEDGGVTQYF.